Sequencing of this T cell receptor (beta chain) was carried out in a study of T-cell reconstitution after alpha-beta-depleted transplantation in children. Study-wide results and caveats: Newly made T cells mostly supplied T-cell counts and diversity one year after transplant. Surviving recipient T cells and intrathymic progenitors accounted for some patients' high TCRbeta diversity at day 60.

Researchers prepared the TCRbeta library using unique molecular identifiers, the study reports. TCRdb re-called the PCR reads through MiXCR, storing one row per CDR3 protein. The table records some 200,000 distinct CDR3 sequences, about 8.7% of them present only once. The V and J ends lost 4 bases and 3 bases respectively, with 25 bases between them. The germline V gene has CDR1 DFQATT and CDR2 SNEGSKA (reference sequence). The CDR3 covers 17 residues. Points on this clonotype: The target antigen is unknown.

The chain is built from TRBV20-1 and TRBJ2-7; the D gene could be TRBD1 or TRBD2 (5 bases each). Source: PBMCs, mostly from graft donor cells, taken 360 days after TCRalphabeta/CD19-depleted stem cell transplant. The clonotype originates from a male patient between 2 and 10 years old who had a stem cell transplant for acute myeloid leukemia, so the T cells may come from the graft donor. The CDR3 spells CSAMPRPGTETHYEQYF. For the CDR3, the DNA is TGCAGTGCTATGCCCCGGCCCGGGACGGAGACTCACTACGAGCAGTACTTC.